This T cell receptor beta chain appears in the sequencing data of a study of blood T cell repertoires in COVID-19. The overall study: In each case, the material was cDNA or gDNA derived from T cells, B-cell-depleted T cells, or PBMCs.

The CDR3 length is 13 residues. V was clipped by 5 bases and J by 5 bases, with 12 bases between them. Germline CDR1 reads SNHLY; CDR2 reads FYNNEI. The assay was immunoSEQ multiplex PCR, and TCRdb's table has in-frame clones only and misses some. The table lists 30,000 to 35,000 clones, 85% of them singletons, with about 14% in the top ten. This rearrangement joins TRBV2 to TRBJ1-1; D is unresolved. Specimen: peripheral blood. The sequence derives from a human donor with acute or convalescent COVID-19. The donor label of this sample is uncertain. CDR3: CASSLNAATEAFF. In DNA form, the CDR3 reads TGTGCCAGCAGTCTAAACGCGGCTACTGAAGCTTTCTTT.